In this sample, the clone carrying this T cell receptor beta chain turned up a few times. The CDR3 length is 15 residues. The V gene's germline CDR1 is LNHDA and CDR2 SQIVND (reference sequence). V lost 4 bases to trimming and J lost 7 bases, with 19 bases between them. These data are taken from a study of blood T cell repertoires in COVID-19. TCRdb keeps only in-frame clones here, not all; method: immunoSEQ multiplex PCR. This sample has 100,000 to 150,000 clones, with roughly 80% found just once. The sequencing sample was made of peripheral blood. The chain joins TRBV19 to TRBJ1-1; TRBD1 might be the D (5 bases). The source is a woman aged 80 or over with acute or convalescent COVID-19. The CDR3 sequence is CASSTGGWRSGEAFF. In DNA form, the CDR3 reads TGTGCCAGTAGTACTGGGGGGTGGCGTAGCGGTGAAGCTTTCTTT.